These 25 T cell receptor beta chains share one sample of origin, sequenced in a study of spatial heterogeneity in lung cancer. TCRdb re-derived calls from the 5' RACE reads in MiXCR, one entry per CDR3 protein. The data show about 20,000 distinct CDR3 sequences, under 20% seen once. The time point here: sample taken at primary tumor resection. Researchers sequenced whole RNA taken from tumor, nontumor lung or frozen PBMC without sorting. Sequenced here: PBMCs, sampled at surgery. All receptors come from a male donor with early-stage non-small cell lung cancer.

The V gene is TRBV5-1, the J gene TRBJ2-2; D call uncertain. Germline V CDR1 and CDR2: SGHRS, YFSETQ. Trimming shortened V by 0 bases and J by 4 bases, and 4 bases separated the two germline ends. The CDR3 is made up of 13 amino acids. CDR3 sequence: CASSLAVTGELFF. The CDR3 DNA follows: TGCGCCAGCAGCTTGGCAGTCACCGGGGAGCTGTTTTTT.

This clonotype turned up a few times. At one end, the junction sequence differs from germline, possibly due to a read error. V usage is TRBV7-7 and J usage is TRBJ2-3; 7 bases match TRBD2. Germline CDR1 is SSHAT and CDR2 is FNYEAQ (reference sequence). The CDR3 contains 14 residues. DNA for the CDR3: TGTGCTAGCAGCCCGGAGGGAGGGCCAGATACGCAGTATTTT. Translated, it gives CASSPEGGPDTQYF.

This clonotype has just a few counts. The DNA for the CDR3 is TGTGCCAGCAGCTTAGTCCCGCTGACAGGCTACGAGCAGTACTTC. This translates into CASSLVPLTGYEQYF. This sequence joins TRBV11-2 and TRBJ2-7; D is perhaps TRBD1 (6 bases). The CDR3 spans 15 residues. Germline V lookup: CDR1 SGHAT, CDR2 FQNNGV. V shed 1 base and J shed 3 bases, with 13 bases lying between them.

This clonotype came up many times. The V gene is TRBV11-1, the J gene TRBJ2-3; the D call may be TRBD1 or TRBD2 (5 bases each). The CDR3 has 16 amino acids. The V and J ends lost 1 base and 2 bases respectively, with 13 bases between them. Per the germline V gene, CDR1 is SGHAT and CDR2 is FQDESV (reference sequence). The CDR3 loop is CASSLGDLGPTDTQYF. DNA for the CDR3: TGTGCCAGCAGCTTAGGGGACCTTGGGCCCACAGATACGCAGTATTTT.

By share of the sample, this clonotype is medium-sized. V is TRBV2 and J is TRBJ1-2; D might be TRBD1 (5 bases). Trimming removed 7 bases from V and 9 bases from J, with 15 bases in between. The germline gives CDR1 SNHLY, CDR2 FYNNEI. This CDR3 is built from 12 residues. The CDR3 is CASTAGQGRYTF. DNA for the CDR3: TGTGCCAGCACGGCCGGACAAGGTCGCTACACCTTC.

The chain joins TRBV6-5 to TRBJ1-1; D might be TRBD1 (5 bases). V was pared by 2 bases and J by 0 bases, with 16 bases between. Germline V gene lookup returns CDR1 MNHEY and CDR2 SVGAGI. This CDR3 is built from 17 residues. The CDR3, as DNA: TGTGCCAGCAGTTACAGGGGCGGAACTTTAATGAACACTGAAGCTTTCTTT. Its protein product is CASSYRGGTLMNTEAFF.

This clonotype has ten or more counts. The CDR3 here is CASSSSTGHEKLFF. CDR3 sequence (DNA): TGTGCCAGCAGTTCATCGACAGGGCATGAAAAACTGTTTTTT. The chain combines TRBV6-5 with TRBJ1-4, with 7 bases aligning to TRBD1. Germline V CDR1 and CDR2: MNHEY, SVGAGI. CDR3 length equals 14 residues. J lost 6 bases, V lost 4 bases, and 5 bases had no gene match.

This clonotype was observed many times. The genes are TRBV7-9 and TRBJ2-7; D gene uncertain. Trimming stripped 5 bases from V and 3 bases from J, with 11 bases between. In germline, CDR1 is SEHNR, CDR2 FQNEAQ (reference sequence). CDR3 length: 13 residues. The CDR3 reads CASSPAGRYEQYF. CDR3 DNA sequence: TGTGCCAGCAGCCCCGCCGGACGCTACGAGCAGTACTTC.

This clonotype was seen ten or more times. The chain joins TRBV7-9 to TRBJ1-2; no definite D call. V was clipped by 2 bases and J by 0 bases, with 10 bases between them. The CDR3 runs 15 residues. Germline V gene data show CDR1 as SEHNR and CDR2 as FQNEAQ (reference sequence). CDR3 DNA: TGTGCCAGCAGCTTATTGGGTGCCGCTAACTATGGCTACACCTTC. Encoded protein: CASSLLGAANYGYTF.

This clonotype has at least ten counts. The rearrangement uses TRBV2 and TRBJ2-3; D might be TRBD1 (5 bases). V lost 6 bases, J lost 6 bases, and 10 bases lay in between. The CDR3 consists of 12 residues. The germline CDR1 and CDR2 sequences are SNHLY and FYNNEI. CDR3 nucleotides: TGTGCCAGCAGCGCAGGGTACGATACGCAGTATTTT. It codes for CASSAGYDTQYF. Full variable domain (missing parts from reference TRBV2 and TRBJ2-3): EPEVTQTPSHQVTQMGQEVILRCVPISNHLYFYWYRQILGQKVEFLVSFYNNEISEKSEIFDDQFSVERPDGSNFTLKIRSTKLEDSAMYFCASSAGYDTQYFGPGTRLTVL.

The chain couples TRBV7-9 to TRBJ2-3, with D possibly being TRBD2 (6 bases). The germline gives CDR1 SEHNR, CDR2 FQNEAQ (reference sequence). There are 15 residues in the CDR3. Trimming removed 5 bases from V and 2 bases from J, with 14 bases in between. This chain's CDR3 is CASSLWGVNTDTQYF. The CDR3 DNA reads TGTGCCAGCAGCCTATGGGGGGTAAACACAGATACGCAGTATTTT.

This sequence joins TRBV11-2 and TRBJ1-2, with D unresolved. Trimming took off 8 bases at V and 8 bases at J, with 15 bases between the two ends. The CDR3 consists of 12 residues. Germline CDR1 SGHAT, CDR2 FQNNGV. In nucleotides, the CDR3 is TGTGCCAGCGCCCGAGGGAGCTGGGGCTACACCTTC. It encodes CASARGSWGYTF.

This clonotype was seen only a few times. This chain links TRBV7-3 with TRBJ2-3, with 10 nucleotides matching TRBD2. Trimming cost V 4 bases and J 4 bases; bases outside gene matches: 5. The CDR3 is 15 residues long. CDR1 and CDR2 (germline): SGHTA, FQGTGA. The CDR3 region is CASSSSGGVADTQYF. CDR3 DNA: TGTGCCAGCAGCTCCAGCGGGGGGGTGGCAGATACGCAGTATTTT.

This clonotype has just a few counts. Here the CDR3 reads CASSGGGTPYNEQFF. CDR3 bases: TGTGCCAGCTCGGGCGGGGGAACCCCCTACAATGAGCAGTTCTTC. The chain uses TRBV2 and TRBJ2-1, with 7 nucleotides matching TRBD2. The ends lost 8 bases at V and 2 bases at J; junction bases unmatched: 9. CDR3 length equals 15 residues. CDR1 and CDR2 (germline): SNHLY, FYNNEI. Filled out from reference TRBV2 and TRBJ2-1, the complete variable domain reads EPEVTQTPSHQVTQMGQEVILRCVPISNHLYFYWYRQILGQKVEFLVSFYNNEISEKSEIFDDQFSVERPDGSNFTLKIRSTKLEDSAMYFCASSGGGTPYNEQFFGPGTRLTVL.

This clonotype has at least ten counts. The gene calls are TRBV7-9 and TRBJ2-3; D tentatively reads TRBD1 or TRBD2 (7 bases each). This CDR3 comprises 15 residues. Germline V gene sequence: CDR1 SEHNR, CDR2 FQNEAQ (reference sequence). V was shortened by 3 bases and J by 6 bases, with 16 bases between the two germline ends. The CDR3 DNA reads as TGTGCCAGCAGCTTCCAGGGGGGGCCCAGTGATACGCAGTATTTT. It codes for CASSFQGGPSDTQYF.

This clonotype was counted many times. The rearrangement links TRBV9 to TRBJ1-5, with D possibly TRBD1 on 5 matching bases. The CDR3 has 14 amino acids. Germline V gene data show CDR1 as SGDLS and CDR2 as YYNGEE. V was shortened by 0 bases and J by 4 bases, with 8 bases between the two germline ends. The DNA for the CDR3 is TGTGCCAGCAGCGTAGGGGGGAGTAATCAGCCCCAGCATTTT. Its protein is CASSVGGSNQPQHF.

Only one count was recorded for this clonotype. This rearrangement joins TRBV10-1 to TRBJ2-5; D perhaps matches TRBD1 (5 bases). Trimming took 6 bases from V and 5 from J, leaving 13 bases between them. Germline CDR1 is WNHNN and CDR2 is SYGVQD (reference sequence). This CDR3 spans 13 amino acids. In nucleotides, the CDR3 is TGCGCCAGCAGGCCCCAGGGCGGCGAGACCCAGTACTTC. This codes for CASRPQGGETQYF.

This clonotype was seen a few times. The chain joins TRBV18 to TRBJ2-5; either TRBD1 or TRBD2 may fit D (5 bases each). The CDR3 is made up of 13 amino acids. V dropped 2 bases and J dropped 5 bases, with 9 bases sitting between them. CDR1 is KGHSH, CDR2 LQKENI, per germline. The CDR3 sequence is CASSPEGRETQYF. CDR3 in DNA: TGTGCCAGCTCACCAGAGGGGCGGGAGACCCAGTACTTC.

CDR3 DNA sequence: TGCGCCAGCAGCTTGACGGGACGAGGAGATACGCAGTATTTT. Residues: CASSLTGRGDTQYF. The rearrangement uses TRBV5-1 and TRBJ2-3; perhaps D is TRBD1 or TRBD2 (5 bases each). This CDR3 has 14 amino acids. Germline V gene lookup returns CDR1 SGHRS and CDR2 YFSETQ. Trimming removed 1 base at V and 5 bases at J, with 11 bases between.

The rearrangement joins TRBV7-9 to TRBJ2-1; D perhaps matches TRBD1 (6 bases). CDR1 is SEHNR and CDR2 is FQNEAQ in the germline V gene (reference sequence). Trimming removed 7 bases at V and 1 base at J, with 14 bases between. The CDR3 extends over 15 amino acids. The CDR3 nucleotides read TGTGCCAGCACACGAAGGGACAAGTCCTACAATGAGCAGTTCTTC. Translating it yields CASTRRDKSYNEQFF.

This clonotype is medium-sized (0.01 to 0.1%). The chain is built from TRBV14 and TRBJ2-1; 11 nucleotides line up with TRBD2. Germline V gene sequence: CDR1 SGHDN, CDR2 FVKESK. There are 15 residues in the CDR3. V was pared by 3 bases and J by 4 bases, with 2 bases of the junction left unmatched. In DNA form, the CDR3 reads TGTGCCAGCAGCCATATAGCGGGGGGGTACAATGAGCAGTTCTTC. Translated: CASSHIAGGYNEQFF.

The CDR3 DNA reads as TGCGCCAGCGGAAGGCTAGCGGGCAACTCCTACGAGCAGTACTTC. Its protein is CASGRLAGNSYEQYF. The chain has TRBV5-1 and TRBJ2-7, with 8 bases matching TRBD2. Germline trimming cut 7 bases from V and 0 bases from J; bases unmatched to any gene: 9. The CDR3 is 15 residues long. Germline-derived CDR1 and CDR2 are SGHRS and YFSETQ.

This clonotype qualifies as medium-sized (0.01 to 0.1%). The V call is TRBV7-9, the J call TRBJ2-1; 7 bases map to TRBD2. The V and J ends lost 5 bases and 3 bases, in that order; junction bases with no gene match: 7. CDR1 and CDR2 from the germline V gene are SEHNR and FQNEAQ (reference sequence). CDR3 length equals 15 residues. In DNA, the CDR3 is TGTGCCAGCAGCCCCGGCCGGGACTACTACAATGAGCAGTTCTTC. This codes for CASSPGRDYYNEQFF.

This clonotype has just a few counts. The CDR3 region is CASSLAGQDNQPQHF. CDR3 in DNA: TGCGCCAGCAGCTTGGCGGGACAGGATAATCAGCCCCAGCATTTT. The chain uses TRBV5-1 and TRBJ1-5, with 8 nucleotides matching TRBD1. The V segment lost 0 bases and the J segment 4 bases; nucleotides outside the gene matches: 3. The CDR3 runs 15 residues. Germline CDR1 is SGHRS and CDR2 is YFSETQ.

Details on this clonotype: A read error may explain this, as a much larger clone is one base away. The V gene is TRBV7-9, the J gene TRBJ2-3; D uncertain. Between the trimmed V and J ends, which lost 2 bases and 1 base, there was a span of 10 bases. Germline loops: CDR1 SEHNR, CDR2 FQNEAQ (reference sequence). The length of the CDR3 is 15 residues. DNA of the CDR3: TGTGCCAGCAGCTTACTAGTGAAGGGCACAGATACGCAGTATTTT. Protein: CASSLLVKGTDTQYF.